A selection of T cell receptor beta chains follows, all from one sample in a study of T cell repertoires in cytomegalovirus infection. TCRdb reprocessed the reads with MiXCR, giving one entry per CDR3 protein. The data show about 150,000 distinct CDR3 sequences, with 30% to 40% seen just once and around 50% held by the top ten. No antigen has been assigned to these receptors. The sample consisted of CD8+ T cells from cultured PBMCs, taken from culture after CMV antigen stimulation. The source is a human donor in good health (CMV status not recorded). Some clones in this sample may be carry-over from other donors' samples. The CDR3 runs from the conserved cysteine through the conserved F or W. Each record gives: J gene, V gene, CDR3 protein.

J gene: TRBJ2-1
V gene: TRBV7-4
CDR3 protein: CASSLARLAGVDEQFF

J gene: TRBJ1-1
V gene: TRBV11-2
CDR3 protein: CASSLAYNTEAFF

J gene: TRBJ1-1
V gene: TRBV6-5
CDR3 protein: CASSTNWGRGPRNTEAFF

J gene: TRBJ2-3
V gene: TRBV5-4
CDR3 protein: CASSGGPGDTDTQYF

J gene: TRBJ2-1
V gene: TRBV5-5
CDR3 protein: CASTQVLDNEQFF

J gene: TRBJ2-1
V gene: TRBV6-5
CDR3 protein: CASSWGREQFF

J gene: TRBJ1-2
V gene: TRBV4-1
CDR3 protein: CASSQYQGSNYGYTF

J gene: TRBJ2-3
V gene: TRBV5-4
CDR3 protein: CASSRGLAETDTQYF

J gene: TRBJ2-3
V gene: TRBV6-6
CDR3 protein: CASSHPPGLADTDTQYF

J gene: TRBJ2-1
V gene: TRBV2
CDR3 protein: CASMLKELPDEQFF

J gene: TRBJ1-2
V gene: TRBV29-1
CDR3 protein: CSVEDLQGDYGYTF

J gene: TRBJ1-1
V gene: TRBV7-3
CDR3 protein: CASSPTREAEAFF

J gene: TRBJ1-1
V gene: TRBV6-4
CDR3 protein: CASSAGSGEAFF

J gene: TRBJ1-1
V gene: TRBV14
CDR3 protein: CASSPPGTMNTEAFF

J gene: TRBJ2-1
V gene: TRBV7-2
CDR3 protein: CASSFRSAYNEQFF

J gene: TRBJ2-7
V gene: TRBV4-1
CDR3 protein: CASSSRDGQYEQYF

J gene: TRBJ2-5
V gene: TRBV7-6
CDR3 protein: CASKDGQETQYF

J gene: TRBJ1-4
V gene: TRBV12-3/TRBV12-4
CDR3 protein: CASSPTGSNEKLFF

J gene: TRBJ2-1
V gene: TRBV4-1
CDR3 protein: CASSQARLAGGWEQFF

J gene: TRBJ2-2
V gene: TRBV11-1
CDR3 protein: CASSLGFLANTGELFF

J gene: TRBJ2-7
V gene: TRBV2
CDR3 protein: CASSEAGTGDYEQYF

J gene: TRBJ1-1
V gene: TRBV12-5
CDR3 protein: CASGPSLGEDTEAFF

J gene: TRBJ2-3
V gene: TRBV19
CDR3 protein: CDSSGIAGVTTDTQYF

J gene: TRBJ2-7
V gene: TRBV5-1
CDR3 protein: CASSSRQGNYEQYF

J gene: TRBJ2-2
V gene: TRBV4-1
CDR3 protein: CASSQSLSGELFF

J gene: TRBJ2-5
V gene: TRBV27
CDR3 protein: CASSPPGGETQYF

J gene: TRBJ1-4
V gene: TRBV12-3/TRBV12-4
CDR3 protein: CASSLGTQEKLFF

J gene: TRBJ2-1
V gene: TRBV10-3
CDR3 protein: CAISESLGQGSRNEQFF

J gene: TRBJ1-2
V gene: TRBV12-3/TRBV12-4
CDR3 protein: CASSLGGGYTF

J gene: TRBJ1-4
V gene: TRBV5-1
CDR3 protein: CASSLDGRVEEKLFF

J gene: TRBJ2-4
V gene: TRBV12-3/TRBV12-4
CDR3 protein: CASTHGQIAKNIQYF

J gene: TRBJ2-1
V gene: TRBV19
CDR3 protein: CASSIPMGNEQFF

J gene: TRBJ2-1
V gene: TRBV6-2/TRBV6-3
CDR3 protein: CASSYLVGSGATYNEQFF

J gene: TRBJ1-1
V gene: TRBV7-8
CDR3 protein: CASSRPPQGSNTEAFF

J gene: TRBJ2-2
V gene: TRBV20-1
CDR3 protein: CSARDSGGRSTGELFF

J gene: TRBJ2-1
V gene: TRBV7-9
CDR3 protein: CASSFPYSTEQFF

J gene: TRBJ1-2
V gene: TRBV6-5
CDR3 protein: CASSYDGYGYTF

J gene: TRBJ2-5
V gene: TRBV6-2/TRBV6-3
CDR3 protein: CASLGGETQYF

J gene: TRBJ2-1
V gene: TRBV2
CDR3 protein: CASSGRPGGKSEQFF

J gene: TRBJ2-5
V gene: TRBV7-2
CDR3 protein: CASSLLGGALETQYF

J gene: TRBJ2-1
V gene: TRBV29-1
CDR3 protein: CSVDGRDRRYNEQFF

J gene: TRBJ1-5
V gene: TRBV7-8
CDR3 protein: CASDRGEVSNQPQHF

J gene: TRBJ1-2
V gene: TRBV20-1
CDR3 protein: CSARDRRKNLNYGYTF

J gene: TRBJ2-3
V gene: TRBV3-1
CDR3 protein: CASSPGPGAGSNTDTQYF

J gene: TRBJ2-7
V gene: TRBV12-3/TRBV12-4
CDR3 protein: CASSTGTSGGPSYEQYF

J gene: TRBJ2-7
V gene: TRBV4-1
CDR3 protein: CASRYSGTGTYEQYF

J gene: TRBJ2-7
V gene: TRBV7-2
CDR3 protein: CASSLDLSYEQYF

J gene: TRBJ2-7
V gene: TRBV19
CDR3 protein: CASSIIGRRDEQYF

J gene: TRBJ1-4
V gene: TRBV28
CDR3 protein: CASSRLDSDEKLFF

J gene: TRBJ2-7
V gene: TRBV2
CDR3 protein: CASNQGQSYEQYF

J gene: TRBJ2-5
V gene: TRBV19
CDR3 protein: CASLGGEGTQYF

J gene: TRBJ2-1
V gene: TRBV5-4
CDR3 protein: CASSFTGGGYNKQFF

J gene: TRBJ1-1
V gene: TRBV20-1
CDR3 protein: CSARDGHKMNTEAFF

J gene: TRBJ1-1
V gene: TRBV12-3/TRBV12-4
CDR3 protein: CASSFKGASTEAFF

J gene: TRBJ2-7
V gene: TRBV28
CDR3 protein: CASSSGLTYEQYF

J gene: TRBJ2-7
V gene: TRBV7-6
CDR3 protein: CASSFRIGWEQYF

J gene: TRBJ2-1
V gene: TRBV19
CDR3 protein: CASSIQPGLNEQFF

J gene: TRBJ2-1
V gene: TRBV4-1
CDR3 protein: CASSTTGSTYNEQFF

J gene: TRBJ2-2
V gene: TRBV11-1
CDR3 protein: CASSLRRGGATTGELFF

J gene: TRBJ1-2
V gene: TRBV24-1
CDR3 protein: CATSVGQGTGYTF